The text below deals with one T cell receptor (beta chain). Its antigen is as yet unknown. Germline CDR1 and CDR2: WNHNN and SYGVQD (reference sequence). The CDR3 extends over 14 amino acids. Trimming left V 4 bases short and J 4 bases short, with 12 bases between. This sample is part of a study of cytomegalovirus exposure and HLA in healthy donors. About the research overall: Inside one of the first data releases sat some 93 million unique TCRs taken from HLA-typed donors. Findings of the study overall: In a later analysis, TCR association rates varied by HLA locus: DRB1 most, HLA-C fewest. With high specificity and sensitivity, the classifier reportedly diagnosed cytomegalovirus status.

Researchers ran the PCR with 60 Vbeta and 13 Jbeta primers. Clones were read by immunoSEQ multiplex PCR, and TCRdb kept only the in-frame ones, dropping some. The table lists roughly 140,000 clones, over 60% of them singletons. Sequencing used PBMCs. The source of this sequence is a woman younger than 45 in good health and CMV-seropositive. The rearrangement uses TRBV10-1 and TRBJ2-3, with D perhaps matching TRBD2 (6 bases). CDR3 coding DNA: TGCGCCAGCAGTGTAACGGGGGTTGCAGATACGCAGTATTTT. Its protein is CASSVTGVADTQYF.